This T cell receptor (beta chain) was captured in a study of blood T cell repertoires in COVID-19. V was pared by 4 bases and J by 3 bases, with 10 bases between. The CDR3 extends over 13 amino acids. Per germline, CDR1 GTSNPN and CDR2 SVGIG (reference sequence). Method: immunoSEQ multiplex PCR; TCRdb's copy keeps in-frame clones and lacks some. In the table there are under 75,000 clones, roughly three quarters of which are singletons. The specimen sequenced was peripheral blood. The chain has TRBV30 and TRBJ1-5; D unclear. The TCR sequence derives from an elderly man with acute or convalescent COVID-19. The CDR3 here is CAWNSYPNQPQHF. The CDR3, as DNA: TGTGCCTGGAACAGCTATCCCAATCAGCCCCAGCATTTT.